Here is one T cell receptor beta chain with its context. Its antigen is still unknown. The protocol was immunoSEQ multiplex PCR, while the TCRdb copy is restricted to in-frame clones and leaves out a portion. The table records some 68,000 clones, just over 90% of them present only once. PRAID featured immunodeficiency plus autoinflammation. The sample belongs to a study of stem cell transplantation in POMP-related autoinflammatory disease. The overall study: Before transplant: CD4+ naive skewing, low CD8+ proportions, reduced cytokine secretion.

Germline-derived CDR1 and CDR2 are KGHSH and LQKENI. V was cut by 5 bases and J by 0 bases, with 7 bases left in between. The CDR3 loop spans 13 amino acids. Study results and caveats: Across all analyzed T-cell subsets, patients with PRAID tended toward reduced diversity and increased clonality.

This specimen was CD4+ T cells from PBMCs, taken after stem cell transplantation. V usage is TRBV18 and J usage is TRBJ1-1, with D hard to call. This sequence was found in a human patient with POMP-related autoinflammation and immune dysregulation (PRAID). Some T cells may be graft donor cells. The chain's CDR3 is CASSSEMNTEAFF. The CDR3 nucleotides read TGTGCCAGCTCATCAGAGATGAACACTGAAGCTTTCTTT.